This TCR beta chain appears in the sequencing data of a study of blood T cell repertoires in COVID-19. Whole-study context: The origin of the acute and convalescent COVID-19 samples was the United States, Italy and Spain.

Authors' data handling: Estimated nucleated cell counts came from reference gene primer amplification. Assay used: immunoSEQ multiplex PCR; TCRdb lists only in-frame clones, some missing. The V and J calls and clone size were taken over from that table, and D and trimming were inferred from the DNA. Of about 190,000 clones listed, 82% are singletons. Germline V gives CDR1 SQVTM, CDR2 ANQGSEA. This CDR3 has 11 amino acids. The V and J ends lost 3 bases and 4 bases respectively, with 6 bases between them. A Seattle source enrolled patients during active infection and followed them longitudinally. Material for sequencing was peripheral blood. The rearrangement joins TRBV29-1 to TRBJ2-5, with D hard to call. This sequence originates from a woman in her sixties or seventies with COVID-19, enrolled during active disease. CDR3 in DNA: TGCAGCGTTGACTCAGGAGAGACCCAGTACTTC. It yields the protein CSVDSGETQYF.